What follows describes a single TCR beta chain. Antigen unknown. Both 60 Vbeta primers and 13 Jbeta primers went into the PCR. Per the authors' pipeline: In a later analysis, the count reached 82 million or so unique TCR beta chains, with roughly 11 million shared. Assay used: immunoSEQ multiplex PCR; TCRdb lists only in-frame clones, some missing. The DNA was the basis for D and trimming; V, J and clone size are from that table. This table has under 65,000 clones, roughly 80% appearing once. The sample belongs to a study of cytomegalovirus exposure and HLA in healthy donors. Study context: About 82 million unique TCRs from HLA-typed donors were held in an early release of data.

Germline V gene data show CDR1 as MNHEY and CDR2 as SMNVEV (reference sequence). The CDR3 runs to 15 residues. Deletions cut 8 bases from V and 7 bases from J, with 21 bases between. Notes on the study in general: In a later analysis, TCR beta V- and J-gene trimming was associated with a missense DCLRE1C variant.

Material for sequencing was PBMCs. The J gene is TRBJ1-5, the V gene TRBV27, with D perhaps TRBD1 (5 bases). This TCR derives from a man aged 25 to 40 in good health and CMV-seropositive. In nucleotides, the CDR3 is TGTGCCAGCCGATTAGGGTGGGGGGATGAGCAGCCCCAGCATTTT. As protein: CASRLGWGDEQPQHF.